A selection of T cell receptor beta chains follows, all from one sample in a study of PD-1 blockade in mismatch repair-deficient tumors. TCRdb's copy holds only in-frame clones and misses some; the assay was immunoSEQ multiplex PCR. Among roughly 32,000 clones listed, 80% were seen once. The material was PBMCs, obtained 6 to 7 weeks after starting pembrolizumab. The receptors stem from an adult with mismatch repair-deficient cancer. Each CDR3 is given with its conserved first and last residue. D genes are given only for firm matches. The listing skips clone size in some rows; elsewhere it reads once, few, many or a size class.

len,v_gene,j_gene,abundance,d_gene,CDR3aa,CDR3nt
13,TRBV28,TRBJ1-5,NA,NA,CASRSRANQPQHF,TGTGCCAGCAGGTCCAGGGCCAATCAGCCCCAGCATTTT
13,TRBV6-4,TRBJ1-2,once,NA,CASSDGQTYGYTF,TGTGCCAGCAGTGACGGACAGACCTATGGCTACACCTTC
17,TRBV7-3,TRBJ2-1,NA,NA,CASSLTPRSPSQGEQFF,TGTGCCAGCAGCTTAACGCCGAGGTCACCTTCACAGGGTGAGCAGTTCTTC
13,TRBV7-9,TRBJ1-1,NA,NA,CASSLVGPTEAFF,TGTGCCAGCAGCTTAGTGGGGCCCACTGAAGCTTTCTTT
15,TRBV4-1,TRBJ1-6,NA,TRBD1,CASSQAPGQGKPLHF,TGCGCCAGCAGCCAAGCCCCGGGACAGGGGAAACCCCTCCACTTT
14,TRBV5-1,TRBJ2-7,NA,NA,CASSLGGTGYEQYF,TGCGCCAGCAGCCTGGGCGGTACGGGCTACGAGCAGTACTTC
16,TRBV7-2,TRBJ1-6,NA,NA,CASSSGGFSYNSPLHF,TGTGCCAGCAGCTCTGGGGGGTTCTCCTATAATTCACCCCTCCACTTT
16,TRBV30,TRBJ2-7,NA,TRBD2,CAWSVGTSGTRYEQYF,TGTGCCTGGAGTGTGGGGACTAGCGGGACCCGCTACGAGCAGTACTTC
14,TRBV15,TRBJ2-3,NA,TRBD1,CATSRGTETDTQYF,TGTGCCACCAGCAGGGGGACAGAGACAGATACGCAGTATTTT
14,TRBV4-1,TRBJ2-7,few,NA,CASSQGSGLHEQYF,TGCGCCAGCAGTCAGGGCAGCGGGCTACACGAGCAGTACTTC
13,TRBV7-2,TRBJ2-7,NA,NA,CASSHTSGYEQYF,TGTGCCAGCAGCCATACCTCGGGATACGAGCAGTACTTC
16,TRBV5-1,TRBJ2-3,NA,NA,CASSSPGAGDTDTQYF,TGCGCCAGCAGCTCCCCGGGGGCGGGAGACACAGATACGCAGTATTTT
20,TRBV4-1,TRBJ2-3,NA,TRBD2,CASSQDEVGSGSASTDTQYF,TGCGCCAGCAGCCAAGATGAAGTAGGTAGCGGGAGCGCTAGCACAGATACGCAGTATTTT
16,TRBV25-1,TRBJ2-3,NA,NA,CASSEWAGGGTDTQYF,TGTGCCAGCAGTGAATGGGCAGGCGGGGGCACAGATACGCAGTATTTT
14,TRBV6-5,TRBJ2-7,NA,TRBD1,CASSQDRGLNEQYF,TGTGCCAGCAGTCAGGACAGGGGGCTGAACGAGCAGTACTTC
14,TRBV5-4,TRBJ1-1,NA,TRBD1,CASSSTGVNTEAFF,TGTGCCAGCAGCTCGACAGGGGTGAACACTGAAGCTTTCTTT
15,TRBV27,TRBJ1-1,NA,TRBD1,CASSPLQTGALKAFF,TGTGCCAGCAGCCCTCTTCAGACAGGGGCTCTGAAAGCTTTCTTT
13,TRBV10-2,TRBJ1-3,NA,NA,CASSGARGNTIYF,TGCGCCAGCAGTGGTGCGAGAGGAAACACCATATATTTT
15,TRBV27,TRBJ1-1,NA,TRBD1,CASSYGQGANTEAFF,TGTGCCAGCAGTTACGGACAGGGGGCGAACACTGAAGCTTTCTTT
13,TRBV10-3,TRBJ2-7,NA,TRBD1,CAISATGGSEQYF,TGTGCCATCAGTGCTACAGGGGGCTCCGAGCAGTACTTC
13,TRBV6-5,TRBJ2-1,NA,NA,CASSYDRLRQQFF,TGTGCCAGCAGTTACGACAGGTTGAGGCAGCAGTTCTTC
15,TRBV19,TRBJ1-5,NA,TRBD1,CASSIGAGGSQPQHF,TGTGCCAGTAGTATAGGGGCAGGGGGCAGCCAGCCCCAGCATTTT
13,TRBV6-6,TRBJ2-7,NA,TRBD2,CASTRSGGDEQYF,TGTGCCAGCACTCGCTCCGGGGGGGACGAGCAGTACTTC
15,TRBV5-1,TRBJ2-1,NA,TRBD1,CASSSRGLVIDEQFF,TGCGCCAGCAGCTCAAGGGGGCTGGTGATAGATGAGCAGTTCTTC
11,TRBV19,TRBJ2-6,NA,NA,CAIGGANVLTF,TGTGCCATCGGTGGGGCCAACGTCCTGACTTTC
15,TRBV18,TRBJ1-4,NA,NA,CASSPMGRANEKLFF,TGTGCCAGCTCACCGATGGGGAGAGCTAATGAAAAACTGTTTTTT